A single TCR beta chain is shown here with its context. This sample is drawn from a study of monozygotic twins with inflammatory bowel disease. From its re-call of the 5' RACE reads, TCRdb lists each CDR3 protein once, without DNA. The sample has under 150,000 distinct CDR3 sequences. The CDR3 has 15 residues. The V gene's germline CDR1 is DFQATT and CDR2 SNEGSKA (reference sequence). The V and J genes are TRBV20-1 and TRBJ1-6; no DNA is available, so the TRBD1 call from TCRdb remains unchecked. The sequence came from a human donor with ulcerative colitis or Crohn's disease, or a healthy co-twin of an affected twin (not recorded which). The sequencing sample was made of blood. CDR3 region: CSARGQGLGNSPLHF.